These 10 T cell receptor beta chains share one sample of origin, sequenced in a study of T cells in Graves' hyperthyroidism and ophthalmopathy. What was amplified from RNA transcripts were TCR beta CDR3 regions. Initially, a first-round RT-PCR of the TCR CDR3 employed the HTBI primer set. TCRdb re-analysed the multiplex PCR reads in MiXCR, keeping a single row per CDR3 protein. The sample has almost 250,000 distinct CDR3 sequences, approximately 23% seen once; the top ten hold 35% to 40%. The sample consisted of blood. Every receptor here comes from a woman between 40 and 55 years old with Graves' ophthalmopathy.

The table lists this clonotype with a few counts. The V call is TRBV6-1, the J call TRBJ2-2; 7 bases match TRBD1. The germline gives CDR1 MNHNS, CDR2 SASEGT. This CDR3 is built from 15 residues. J lost 4 bases, V lost 8 bases, and 10 bases had no gene match. CDR3 DNA: TGTGCCAGCTCGCAAGACGGGACAGCCACCGGGGAGCTGTTTTTT. Protein sequence: CASSQDGTATGELFF.

In this sample, this clonotype turned up once. V usage is TRBV7-2 and J usage is TRBJ2-7; perhaps D is TRBD1 or TRBD2 (5 bases each). This CDR3 is 14 amino acids long. CDR1 is SGHTA and CDR2 is FQGNSA in the germline V gene. Trimming removed 5 bases at V and 3 bases at J, with 14 bases between. The CDR3 loop is CASSAPGRDYEQYF. CDR3 nucleotide sequence: TGTGCCAGCAGCGCTCCGGGACGGGACTACGAGCAGTACTTC.

This clonotype has ten or more counts. This chain uses TRBV28 with TRBJ2-2; tentatively, D is TRBD1 (7 bases). The length of the CDR3 is 16 residues. Germline lookup yields CDR1 MDHEN and CDR2 SYDVKM. Trimming stripped 1 base from V and 3 bases from J, with 12 bases between. As DNA, the CDR3 is TGTGCCAGCAGTTTATCGTCCAGGGGGGACACCGGGGAGCTGTTTTTT. As protein: CASSLSSRGDTGELFF. Based on the CDR3 plus reference TRBV28 and TRBJ2-2, the full variable domain is DVKVTQSSRYLVKRTGEKVFLECVQDMDHENMFWYRQDPGLGLRLIYFSYDVKMKEKGDIPEGYSVSREKKERFSLILESASTNQTSMYLCASSLSSRGDTGELFFGEGSRLTVL.

The CDR3 loop reads CASSYPDSGNQPQHF. In DNA form, the CDR3 reads TGTGCCAGCAGTTACCCCGACAGTGGAAATCAGCCCCAGCATTTT. The rearrangement links TRBV6-5 to TRBJ1-5, with a tentative D call TRBD1 (5 bases). The CDR3 has 15 amino acids. Trimming stripped 2 bases from V and 4 bases from J, with 12 bases between. Germline CDR1 is MNHEY and CDR2 is SVGAGI.

This clonotype was seen repeatedly, ten times or more. This chain joins TRBV6-1 and TRBJ2-7; D might be TRBD1 (6 bases). CDR1 and CDR2 from the germline V gene are MNHNS and SASEGT. Trimming cost V 2 bases and J 3 bases, with 14 bases left between them. The CDR3 length is 15 residues. The CDR3 DNA reads as TGTGCCAGCAGTGAATCTCACACACAGGGCTACGAGCAGTACTTC. The encoded protein is CASSESHTQGYEQYF.

The chain carries TRBV6-1 and TRBJ1-2, with no clear D. Trimming shortened V by 5 bases and J by 5 bases, and 15 bases separated the two germline ends. The CDR3 covers 14 residues. The germline gives CDR1 MNHNS, CDR2 SASEGT. The CDR3 protein is CASSRTAIRYGYTF. As DNA, the CDR3 is TGTGCCAGCAGTCGGACGGCAATCCGGTATGGCTACACCTTC.

The CDR3 spells CASSLPTGGEGGANVLTF. In DNA, the CDR3 is TGTGCCAGCAGTCTCCCGACAGGGGGAGAGGGTGGGGCCAACGTCCTGACTTTC. V is TRBV28 and J is TRBJ2-6, with 9 bases identical to TRBD1. This CDR3 has 18 residues. Germline CDR1 MDHEN, CDR2 SYDVKM. V lost 5 bases and J lost 3; bases outside the gene matches: 11.

This clonotype has only a few counts. The chain links TRBV11-2 to TRBJ2-7; D perhaps matches TRBD2 (5 bases). Trimming removed 1 base at V and 3 bases at J, with 7 bases between. Germline CDR1 and CDR2: SGHAT and FQNNGV. The CDR3 has 13 residues. CDR3 sequence reads: CASSLVAGYEQYF. The CDR3 coding sequence is TGTGCCAGCAGCTTAGTTGCGGGCTACGAGCAGTACTTC.

In this sample, this clonotype turned up many times. The V and J genes are TRBV27 and TRBJ2-7; D remains ambiguous. Germline CDR1 and CDR2: MNHEY and SMNVEV (reference sequence). V shed 2 bases and J shed 2 bases, with 7 bases lying between them. The CDR3 consists of 13 residues. The CDR3 region has the DNA TGTGCCAGCAGTTTAAGGCCCACCTACGAGCAGTACTTC. Its translation is CASSLRPTYEQYF.

This clonotype occurred many times. V gene TRBV12-3 or TRBV12-4 combines with J gene TRBJ1-1; D uncertain. The CDR3 length is 13 residues. Trimming left V 3 bases short and J 3 bases short, with 8 bases between. Here the CDR3 reads CASSFGIDTEAFF. In nucleotides, the CDR3 is TGTGCCAGCAGTTTCGGAATCGACACTGAAGCTTTCTTT.